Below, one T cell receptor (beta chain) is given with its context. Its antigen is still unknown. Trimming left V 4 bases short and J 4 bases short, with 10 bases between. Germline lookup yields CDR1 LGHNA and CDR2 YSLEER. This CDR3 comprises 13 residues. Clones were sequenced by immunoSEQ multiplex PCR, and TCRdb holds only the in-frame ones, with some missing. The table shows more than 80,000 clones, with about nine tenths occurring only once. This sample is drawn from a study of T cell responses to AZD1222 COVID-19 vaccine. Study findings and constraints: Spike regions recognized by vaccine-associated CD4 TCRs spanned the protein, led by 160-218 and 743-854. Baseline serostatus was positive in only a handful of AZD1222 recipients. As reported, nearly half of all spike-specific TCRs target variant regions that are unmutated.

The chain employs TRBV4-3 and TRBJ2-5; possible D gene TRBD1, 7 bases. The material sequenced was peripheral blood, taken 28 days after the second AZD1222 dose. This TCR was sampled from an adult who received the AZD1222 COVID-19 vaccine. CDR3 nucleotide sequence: TGCGCCAGCAGCCCAGGGGGGTCAGAGACCCAGTACTTC. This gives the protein CASSPGGSETQYF.